These 4 T cell receptor beta chains were sequenced from one sample in a study of T cell repertoires in cytomegalovirus infection. TCRdb used MiXCR to reprocess the reads, holding one entry per CDR3 protein. This sample has 450,000 to 550,000 distinct CDR3 sequences; approximately 15% occur once, and the top ten carry 20% to 30%. Sequenced input: CD8+ T cells from PBMCs. The receptors here all came from a human donor in good health (CMV status not recorded). Some clones in this sample may be carry-over from other donors' samples.

Concerning this clonotype: A read error may be the cause here, since a much bigger clone is one base away. This chain uses TRBV2 with TRBJ2-1; D remains unclear. V lost 3 bases, J lost 0 bases, and 9 bases lay in between. CDR1 and CDR2 from the germline V gene are SNHLY and FYNNEI. The CDR3 contains 15 residues. The CDR3 protein is CASSEVRSSYNEQFF. In DNA form, the CDR3 reads TGTGCCAGCAGTGAGGTCCGGAGCTCCTACAATGAGCAGTTCTTC. The complete variable domain, with remaining parts taken from reference TRBV2 and TRBJ2-1, reads EPEVTQTPSHQVTQMGQEVILRCVPISNHLYFYWYRQILGQKVEFLVSFYNNEISEKSEIFDDQFSVERPDGSNFTLKIRSTKLEDSAMYFCASSEVRSSYNEQFFGPGTRLTVL.

The CDR3 spells CASGEGETEAFF. In DNA form, the CDR3 reads TGTGCCAGCGGGGAGGGTGAAACTGAAGCTTTCTTT. The rearrangement links TRBV5-4 to TRBJ1-1; D unresolved. Per germline, CDR1 SGHNT and CDR2 YYREEE (reference sequence). CDR3 size: 12 residues. The ends were cut back, 7 bases at V and 5 bases at J, with 12 bases in the middle.

This clonotype was recorded many times. The rearrangement links TRBV6-1 to TRBJ2-1; D perhaps matches TRBD1 (6 bases). The CDR3 is 16 residues long. V gave up 2 bases and J gave up 7 bases, with 18 bases separating them. From germline, CDR1 is MNHNS and CDR2 SASEGT. CDR3 nucleotide sequence: TGTGCCAGCAGTGAAAGGGGGTGGGACCCTCGGAATGAGCAGTTCTTC. Translated: CASSERGWDPRNEQFF.

At least ten counts were recorded for this clonotype. This chain connects TRBV7-3 to TRBJ2-1, with D perhaps TRBD1 (5 bases). V was cut by 4 bases and J by 7 bases, with 17 bases left in between. This CDR3 has 15 residues. Germline CDR1 reads SGHTA; CDR2 reads FQGTGA. CDR3 sequence: CASSWPQTGDNEQFF. The CDR3 DNA is TGTGCCAGCAGCTGGCCCCAAACAGGAGATAATGAGCAGTTCTTC.